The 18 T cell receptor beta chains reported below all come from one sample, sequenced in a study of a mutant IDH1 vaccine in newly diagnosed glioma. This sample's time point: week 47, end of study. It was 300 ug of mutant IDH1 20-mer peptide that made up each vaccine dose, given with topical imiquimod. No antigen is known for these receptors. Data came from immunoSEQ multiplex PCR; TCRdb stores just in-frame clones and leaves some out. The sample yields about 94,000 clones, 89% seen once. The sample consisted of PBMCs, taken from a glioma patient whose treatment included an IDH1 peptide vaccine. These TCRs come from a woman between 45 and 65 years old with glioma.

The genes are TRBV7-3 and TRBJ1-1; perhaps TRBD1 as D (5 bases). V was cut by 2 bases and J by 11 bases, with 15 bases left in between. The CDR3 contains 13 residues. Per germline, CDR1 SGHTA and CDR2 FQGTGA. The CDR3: CASSLGGGTTAFF. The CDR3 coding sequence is TGTGCCAGCAGCTTAGGGGGTGGCACCACGGCTTTCTTT. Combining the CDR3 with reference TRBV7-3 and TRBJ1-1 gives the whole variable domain GAGVSQTPSNKVTEKGKYVELRCDPISGHTALYWYRQSLGQGPEFLIYFQGTGAADDSGLPNDRFFAVRPEGSVSTLKIQRTERGDSAVYLCASSLGGGTTAFFGQGTRLTVV.

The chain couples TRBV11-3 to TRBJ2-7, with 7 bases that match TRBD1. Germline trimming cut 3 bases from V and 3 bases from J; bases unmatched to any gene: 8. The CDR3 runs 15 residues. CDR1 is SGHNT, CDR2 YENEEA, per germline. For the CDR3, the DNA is TGTGCCAGCAGCTTGAAGCCGGGACAGAGCTACGAGCAGTACTTC. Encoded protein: CASSLKPGQSYEQYF.

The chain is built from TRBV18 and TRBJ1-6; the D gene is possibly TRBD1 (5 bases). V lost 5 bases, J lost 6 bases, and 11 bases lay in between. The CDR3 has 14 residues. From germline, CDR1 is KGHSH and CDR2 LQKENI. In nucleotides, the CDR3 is TGTGCCAGCTCAAAAGCCAGGGTTAATTCACCCCTCCACTTT. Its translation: CASSKARVNSPLHF. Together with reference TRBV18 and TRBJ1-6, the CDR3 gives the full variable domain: NAGVMQNPRHLVRRRGQEARLRCSPMKGHSHVYWYRQLPEEGLKFMVYLQKENIIDESGMPKERFSAEFPKEGPSILRIQQVVRGDSAAYFCASSKARVNSPLHFGNGTRLTVT.

CDR3 in DNA: TGTGCCAGTAGAATCACTGGTTGGGCCAGCTCTGGGGCCAACGTCCTGACTTTC. Residues: CASRITGWASSGANVLTF. V gene TRBV19 combines with J gene TRBJ2-6; D uncertain. The CDR3 has 18 amino acids. Trimming stripped 6 bases from V and 0 bases from J, with 18 bases between. The germline CDR1 and CDR2 sequences are LNHDA and SQIVND (reference sequence).

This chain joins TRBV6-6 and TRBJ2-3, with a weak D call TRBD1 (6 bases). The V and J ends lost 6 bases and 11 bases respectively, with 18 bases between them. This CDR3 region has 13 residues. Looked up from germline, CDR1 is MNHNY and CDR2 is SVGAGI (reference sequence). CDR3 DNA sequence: TGTGCCAGCAGCCTTGGGAACGGCAGGGGGCAGTATTTT. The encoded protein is CASSLGNGRGQYF.

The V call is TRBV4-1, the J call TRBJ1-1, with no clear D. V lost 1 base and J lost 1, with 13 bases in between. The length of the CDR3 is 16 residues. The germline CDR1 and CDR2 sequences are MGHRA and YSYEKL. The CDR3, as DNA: TGCGCCAGCAGCCAAGTTGGAGTGATCGCGAACACTGAAGCTTTCTTT. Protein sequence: CASSQVGVIANTEAFF.

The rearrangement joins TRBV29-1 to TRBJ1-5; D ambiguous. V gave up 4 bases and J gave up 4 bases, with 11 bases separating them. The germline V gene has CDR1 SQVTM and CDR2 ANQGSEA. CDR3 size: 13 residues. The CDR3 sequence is CSVASGWNQPQHF. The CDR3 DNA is TGCAGCGTTGCTTCGGGATGGAATCAGCCCCAGCATTTT.

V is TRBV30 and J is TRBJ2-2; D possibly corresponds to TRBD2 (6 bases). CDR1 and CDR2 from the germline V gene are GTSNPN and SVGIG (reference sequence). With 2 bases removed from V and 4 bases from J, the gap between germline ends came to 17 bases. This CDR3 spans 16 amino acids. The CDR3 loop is CAWSLAPGVATGELFF. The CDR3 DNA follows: TGTGCCTGGAGTCTTGCTCCGGGAGTGGCCACCGGGGAGCTGTTTTTT.

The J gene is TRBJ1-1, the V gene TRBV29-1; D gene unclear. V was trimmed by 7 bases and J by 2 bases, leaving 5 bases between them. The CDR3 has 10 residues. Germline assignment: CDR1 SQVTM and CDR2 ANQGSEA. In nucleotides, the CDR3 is TGCAGCGCAAGAAACACTGAAGCTTTCTTT. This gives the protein CSARNTEAFF.

The CDR3 reads CAGGTGNEQYF. The CDR3 nucleotides are TGTGCCGGTGGAACAGGGAACGAGCAGTACTTC. The chain joins TRBV21-1 to TRBJ2-5; no check of the table's D call, TRBD1, against the DNA was made. The DNA end is more similar to TRBJ2-7, so the J call may be wrong. TRBV21-1 is a listed pseudogene. The CDR3 is made up of 11 amino acids.

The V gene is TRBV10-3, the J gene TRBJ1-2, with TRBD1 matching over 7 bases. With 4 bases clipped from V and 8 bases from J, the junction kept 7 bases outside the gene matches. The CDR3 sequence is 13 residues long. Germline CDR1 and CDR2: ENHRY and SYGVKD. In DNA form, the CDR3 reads TGTGCCATCAGTGCAGACAGGGACTGGGGCTACACCTTC. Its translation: CAISADRDWGYTF.

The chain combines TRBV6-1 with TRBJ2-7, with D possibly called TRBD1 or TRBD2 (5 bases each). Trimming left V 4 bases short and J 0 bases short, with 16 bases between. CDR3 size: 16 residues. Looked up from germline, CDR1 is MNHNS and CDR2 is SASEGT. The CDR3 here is CASSVAGTRSSYEQYF. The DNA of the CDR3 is TGTGCCAGCAGTGTCGCCGGGACGAGGAGCTCCTACGAGCAGTACTTC.

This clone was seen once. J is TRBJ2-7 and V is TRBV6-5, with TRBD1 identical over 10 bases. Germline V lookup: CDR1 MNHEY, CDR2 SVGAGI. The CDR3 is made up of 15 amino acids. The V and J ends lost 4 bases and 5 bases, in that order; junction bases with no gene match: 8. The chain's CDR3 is CASSSLDRGRDEQYF. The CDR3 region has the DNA TGTGCCAGCAGTTCACTCGACAGGGGGCGCGACGAGCAGTACTTC.

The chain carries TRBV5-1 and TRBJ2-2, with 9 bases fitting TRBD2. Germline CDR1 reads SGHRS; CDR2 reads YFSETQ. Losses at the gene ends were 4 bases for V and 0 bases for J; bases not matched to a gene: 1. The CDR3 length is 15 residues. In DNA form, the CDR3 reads TGCGCCAGCAGCCCTAGCGGGACGAACACCGGGGAGCTGTTTTTT. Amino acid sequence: CASSPSGTNTGELFF.

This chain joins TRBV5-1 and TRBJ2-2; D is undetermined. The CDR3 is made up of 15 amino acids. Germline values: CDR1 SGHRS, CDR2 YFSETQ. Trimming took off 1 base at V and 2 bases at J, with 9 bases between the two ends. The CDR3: CASSLSTVNTGELFF. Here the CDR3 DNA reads TGCGCCAGCAGCTTGTCAACCGTTAACACCGGGGAGCTGTTTTTT.

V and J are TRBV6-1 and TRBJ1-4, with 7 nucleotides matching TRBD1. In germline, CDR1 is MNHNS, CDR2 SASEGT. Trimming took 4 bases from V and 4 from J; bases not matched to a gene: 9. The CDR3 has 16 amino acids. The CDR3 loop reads CASSGGSGGYNEKLFF. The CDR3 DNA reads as TGTGCCAGCAGTGGGGGCTCAGGGGGATATAATGAAAAACTGTTTTTT.

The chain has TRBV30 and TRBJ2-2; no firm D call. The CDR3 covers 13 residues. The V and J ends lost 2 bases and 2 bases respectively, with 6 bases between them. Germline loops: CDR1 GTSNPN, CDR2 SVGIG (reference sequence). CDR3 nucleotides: TGTGCCTGGAGTTCCGATAACACCGGGGAGCTGTTTTTT. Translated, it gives CAWSSDNTGELFF.

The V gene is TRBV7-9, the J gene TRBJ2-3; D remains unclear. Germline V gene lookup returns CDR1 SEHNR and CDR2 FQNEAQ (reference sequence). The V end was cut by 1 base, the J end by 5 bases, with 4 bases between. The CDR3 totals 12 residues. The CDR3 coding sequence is TGTGCCAGCAGCTTAGGGCGAGATACGCAGTATTTT. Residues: CASSLGRDTQYF.